The clone carrying this T cell receptor (beta chain) was picked up one time. The antigen remains undetermined. Profiled with immunoSEQ multiplex PCR; TCRdb holds only in-frame clones, not every one. The sample has fewer than 2,000 clones, roughly 70% seen once. The CDR3 has 20 amino acids. V lost 1 base and J lost 0; bases outside the gene matches: 14. Germline V CDR1 and CDR2: SGHRS, YFSETQ. These data originate in a study of chemoradiotherapy in HPV16-positive cancers. Overall study: Candidate HPV-specific clones and shared TCR motifs came from two HPV16-positive patients. General study findings and limits: The functional HPV-specific definition rests on just a couple of HPV16-positive patients.

Repeated repertoire sampling spanned the course of chemoradiotherapy. This chain joins TRBV5-1 and TRBJ1-1; 11 bases fit TRBD1. Sequenced here: tumor tissue, sampled from a patient who underwent chemoradiotherapy. The receptor's source is a human donor with HPV-associated anogenital cancer. In nucleotides, the CDR3 is TGCGCCAGCAGCTTGAGCCCACCCTCCGGGACAGGGGGTTTGAACACTGAAGCTTTCTTT. Amino acids: CASSLSPPSGTGGLNTEAFF. Combining the CDR3 with reference TRBV5-1 and TRBJ1-1 gives the whole variable domain KAGVTQTPRYLIKTRGQQVTLSCSPISGHRSVSWYQQTPGQGLQFLFEYFSETQRNKGNFPGRFSGRQFSNSRSEMNVSTLELGDSALYLCASSLSPPSGTGGLNTEAFFGQGTRLTVV.